This T cell receptor beta chain was retrieved from a study of blood T cell repertoires in COVID-19. Overall study: Collection of acute and convalescent COVID-19 samples took place in the United States, Italy and Spain.

Germline lookup yields CDR1 MNHEY and CDR2 SMNVEV (reference sequence). J gave up 7 bases and V 3 bases, and 15 bases lay outside the gene matches. The CDR3 covers 17 residues. The method was immunoSEQ multiplex PCR; TCRdb's version includes in-frame clones alone and lacks a portion of them. The profile covers 270,000 or so clones, with approximately 83% appearing a single time and roughly 3.1% taken by the ten largest. Source material: PBMCs or T cells enriched from blood (not recorded which). The receptor was derived from a man between 50 and 59 years old who had recovered from COVID-19. V gene TRBV27 combines with J gene TRBJ2-7, with 10 bases matching TRBD2. For the CDR3, the DNA is TGTGCCAGCAGTTTTAGCACTAGCGGGAAGGGCTTTGGTGAGCAGTACTTC. Protein product: CASSFSTSGKGFGEQYF.